This TCR beta chain was retrieved from a study of shared clonotypes between healthy human individuals. Study-level background: The donor pool was made up of two women and a few men aged 18 to 49.

On this clone itself: What it binds is unknown.

Original analysis: Junction-only immunoSEQ sequences carried no quality scores, so filtering differed. The repertoire was sequenced with immunoSEQ multiplex PCR; TCRdb's copy has only in-frame clones and lacks some. The V and J calls and clone size were taken over from that table, and D and trimming were inferred from the DNA. The sample lists millions of clones; approximately 94% were seen once. Study-level points and caveats: Clonotype sharing across a few donors was observed for around 5% of naive CD4 clonotypes. Clonotype sharing among donors was thought likely to change with sequencing depth.

The naive CD8 population came from CD45RO-negative cells selected for CCR7, without terminally differentiated effector memory CD45RA+ cells. Sequencing input: naive CD8+ T cells sorted from blood. The source of this sequence is a man aged 18 to 29 in good health.

CDR3 loop: CAISEGLAGSTDTQYF. DNA for the CDR3: TGTGCCATCAGTGAAGGGCTAGCGGGTTCCACAGATACGCAGTATTTT. The chain recombines TRBV10-3 with TRBJ2-3; 8 nucleotides agree with TRBD2. CDR1 ENHRY and CDR2 SYGVKD come from the germline V gene. CDR3 length equals 16 residues. Trimming at V came to 3 bases and at J to 2 bases, leaving 7 bases not matched to a gene.